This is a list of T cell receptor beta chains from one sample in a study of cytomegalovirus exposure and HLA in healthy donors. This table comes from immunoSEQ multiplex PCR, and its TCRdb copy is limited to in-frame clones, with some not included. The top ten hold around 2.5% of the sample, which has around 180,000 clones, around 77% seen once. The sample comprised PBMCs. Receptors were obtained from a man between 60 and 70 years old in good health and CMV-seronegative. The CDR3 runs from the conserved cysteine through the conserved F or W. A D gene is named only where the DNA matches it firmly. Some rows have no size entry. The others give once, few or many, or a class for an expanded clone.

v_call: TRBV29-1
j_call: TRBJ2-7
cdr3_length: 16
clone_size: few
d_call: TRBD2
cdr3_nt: TGCAGCGTTGAAGGTCGCCCAGGGACTAGCGCGTACGAGCAGTACTTC
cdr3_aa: CSVEGRPGTSAYEQYF

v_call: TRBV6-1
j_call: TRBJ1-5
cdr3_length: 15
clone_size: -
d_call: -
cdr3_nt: TGTGCCAGCACCCAAACCGGACAGAGCAATCAGCCCCAGCATTTT
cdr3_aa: CASTQTGQSNQPQHF

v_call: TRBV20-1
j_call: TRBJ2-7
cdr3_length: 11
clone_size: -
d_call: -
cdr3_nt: TGCAGTGCTAGAGGGGAGTACGAGCAGTACTTC
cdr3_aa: CSARGEYEQYF

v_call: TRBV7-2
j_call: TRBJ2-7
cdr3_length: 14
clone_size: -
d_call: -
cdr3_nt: TGTGCCAGCAGGGATAGCGGTTCTTCCTACGAGCAGTACTTC
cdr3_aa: CASRDSGSSYEQYF

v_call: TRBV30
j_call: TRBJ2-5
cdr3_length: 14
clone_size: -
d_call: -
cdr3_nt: TGTGCCTGGAGTGTAGCAGGGTGGCAAGAGACCCAGTACTTC
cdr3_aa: CAWSVAGWQETQYF

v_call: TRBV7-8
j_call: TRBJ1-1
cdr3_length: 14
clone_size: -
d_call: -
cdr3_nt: TGTGCCAGCAGCTTAGCGCGCGCCCACACTGAAGCTTTCTTT
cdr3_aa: CASSLARAHTEAFF

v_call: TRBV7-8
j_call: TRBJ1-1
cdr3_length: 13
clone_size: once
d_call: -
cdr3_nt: TGTGCCAGCAAAATAGGGGCGAACACTGAAGCTTTCTTT
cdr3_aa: CASKIGANTEAFF

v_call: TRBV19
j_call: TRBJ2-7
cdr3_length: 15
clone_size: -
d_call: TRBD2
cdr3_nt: TGTGCCAGTAGTATTGGGACTAGCCCTATCTACGAGCAGTACTTC
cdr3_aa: CASSIGTSPIYEQYF

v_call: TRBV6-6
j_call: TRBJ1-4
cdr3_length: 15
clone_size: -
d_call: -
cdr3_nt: TGTGCCAGCAGTTACTCTGGAGTAACTAATGAAAAACTGTTTTTT
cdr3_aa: CASSYSGVTNEKLFF

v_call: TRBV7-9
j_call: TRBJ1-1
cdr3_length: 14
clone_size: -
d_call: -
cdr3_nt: TGTGCCAGCAGCTTAGAAGGGGTGAACACTGAAGCTTTCTTT
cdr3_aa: CASSLEGVNTEAFF

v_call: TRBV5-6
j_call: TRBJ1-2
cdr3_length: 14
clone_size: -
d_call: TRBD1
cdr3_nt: TGTGCCAGCCGCTACAGGGGGGGTGTGTGGGGCTACACCTTC
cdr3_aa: CASRYRGGVWGYTF

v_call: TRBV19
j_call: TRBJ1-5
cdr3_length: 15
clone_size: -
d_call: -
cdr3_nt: TGTGCCAGTAGTATACCCCGGACAGCAAATCAGCCCCAGCATTTT
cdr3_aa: CASSIPRTANQPQHF

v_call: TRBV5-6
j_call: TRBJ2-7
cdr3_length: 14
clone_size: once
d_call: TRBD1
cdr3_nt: TGTGCCAGCAGCTTGGGGGACAGGGTTAGCGAGCAGTACTTC
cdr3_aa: CASSLGDRVSEQYF

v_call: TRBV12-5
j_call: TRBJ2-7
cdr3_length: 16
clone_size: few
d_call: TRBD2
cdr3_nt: TGTGCTAGTGGTTTGGTCTCGGGGGGGCGTTCCTACGAGCAGTACTTC
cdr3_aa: CASGLVSGGRSYEQYF

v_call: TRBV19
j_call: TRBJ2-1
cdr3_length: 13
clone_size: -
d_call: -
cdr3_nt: TGTGCCAGTAAGGACAACGGAAACAATGAGCAGTTCTTC
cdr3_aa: CASKDNGNNEQFF

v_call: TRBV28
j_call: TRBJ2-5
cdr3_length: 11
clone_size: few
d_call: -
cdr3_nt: TGTGCCAGCAGCCCAAAAGAGACCCAGTACTTC
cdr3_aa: CASSPKETQYF

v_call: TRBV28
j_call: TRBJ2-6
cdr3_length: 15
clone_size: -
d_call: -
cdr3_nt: TGTGCCAGCACCCTAAGAGGGGGTGGGGCCAACGTCCTGACTTTC
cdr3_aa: CASTLRGGGANVLTF

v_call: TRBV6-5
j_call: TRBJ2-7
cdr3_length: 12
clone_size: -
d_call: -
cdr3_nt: TGTGCCAGCAGTGCCGGGACCTACGAGCAGTACTTC
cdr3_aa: CASSAGTYEQYF

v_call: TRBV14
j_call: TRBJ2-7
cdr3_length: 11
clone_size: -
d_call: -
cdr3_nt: TGTGCCAGCAGCCAAGTATACGAGCAGTACTTC
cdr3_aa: CASSQVYEQYF

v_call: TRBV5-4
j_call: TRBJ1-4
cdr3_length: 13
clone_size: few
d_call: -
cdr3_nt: TGTGCCAGCAGAGGCGCAGGGAACGAAAAACTGTTTTTT
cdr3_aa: CASRGAGNEKLFF

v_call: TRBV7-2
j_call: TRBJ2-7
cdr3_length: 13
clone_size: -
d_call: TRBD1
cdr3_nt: TGTGCCAGCTCGACAGGGCCAGTCTACGAGCAGTACTTC
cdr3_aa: CASSTGPVYEQYF

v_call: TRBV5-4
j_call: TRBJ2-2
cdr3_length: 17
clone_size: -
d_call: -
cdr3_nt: TGTGCCAGCAGCCGCAATCGGGGAGCGACGAACACCGGGGAGCTGTTTTTT
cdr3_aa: CASSRNRGATNTGELFF

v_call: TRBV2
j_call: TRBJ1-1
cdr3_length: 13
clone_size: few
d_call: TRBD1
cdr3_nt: TGTGCCAGCAGCAAACAGGGGGCCGGGGAAGCTTTCTTT
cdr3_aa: CASSKQGAGEAFF

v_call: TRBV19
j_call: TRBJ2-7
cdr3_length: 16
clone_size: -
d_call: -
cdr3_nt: TGTGCCAGTAGTGGCCCTGGGGCGACTGGCATATACGAGCAGTACTTC
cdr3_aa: CASSGPGATGIYEQYF

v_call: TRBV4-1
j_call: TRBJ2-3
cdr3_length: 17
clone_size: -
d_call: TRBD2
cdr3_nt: TGCGCCAGCAGCCAAGCGGGACTAGCGGTTAGCACAGATACGCAGTATTTT
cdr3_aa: CASSQAGLAVSTDTQYF

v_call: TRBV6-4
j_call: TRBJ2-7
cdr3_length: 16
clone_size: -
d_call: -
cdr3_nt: TGTGCCAGCACGCTCCCCTCTAACGGAGAGTCCTACGAGCAGTACTTC
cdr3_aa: CASTLPSNGESYEQYF

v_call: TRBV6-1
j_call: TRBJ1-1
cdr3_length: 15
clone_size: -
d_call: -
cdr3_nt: TGTGCCAGCAGTGAACCCGGGAGGGGGAACACTGAAGCTTTCTTT
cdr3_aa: CASSEPGRGNTEAFF

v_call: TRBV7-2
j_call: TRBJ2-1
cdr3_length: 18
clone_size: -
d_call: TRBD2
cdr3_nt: TGTGCCAGCAGCCTTCTTGGGCCTAGCGGGAGCTCCTACAATGAGCAGTTCTTC
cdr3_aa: CASSLLGPSGSSYNEQFF

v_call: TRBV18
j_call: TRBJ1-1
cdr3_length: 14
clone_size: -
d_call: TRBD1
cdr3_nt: TGTGCCAGCTCACCACGGACAGGTCAGATTGAAGCTTTCTTT
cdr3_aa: CASSPRTGQIEAFF

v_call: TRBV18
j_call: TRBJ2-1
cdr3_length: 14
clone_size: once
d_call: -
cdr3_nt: TGTGCCAGCTCACCCCAGGGGTCCTACAATGAGCAGTTCTTC
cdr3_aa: CASSPQGSYNEQFF

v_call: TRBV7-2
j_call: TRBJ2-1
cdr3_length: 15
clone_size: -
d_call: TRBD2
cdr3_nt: TGTGCCAGCAGCGTTACTAGCGGGAGTCAGAATGAGCAGTTCTTC
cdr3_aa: CASSVTSGSQNEQFF

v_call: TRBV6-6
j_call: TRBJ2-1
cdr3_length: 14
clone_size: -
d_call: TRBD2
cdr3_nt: TGTGCCAGCAGGGAAACTAGCGCACCCAATGAGCAGTTCTTC
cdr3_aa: CASRETSAPNEQFF

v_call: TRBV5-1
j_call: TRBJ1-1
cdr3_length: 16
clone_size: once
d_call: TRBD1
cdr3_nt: TGCGCCAGCAGCGCCGGGACAGGGGCACAGAACACTGAAGCTTTCTTT
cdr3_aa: CASSAGTGAQNTEAFF

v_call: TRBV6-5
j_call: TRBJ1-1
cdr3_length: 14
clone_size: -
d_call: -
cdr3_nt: TGTGCCAGCAGAGAACAGGCTACTCTATTGGAAGCTTTCTTT
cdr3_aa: CASREQATLLEAFF

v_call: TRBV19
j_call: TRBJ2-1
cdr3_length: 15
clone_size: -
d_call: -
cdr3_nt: TGTGCCAGTAGTATAGGACAGAGCTCCTACAATGAGCAGTTCTTC
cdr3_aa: CASSIGQSSYNEQFF

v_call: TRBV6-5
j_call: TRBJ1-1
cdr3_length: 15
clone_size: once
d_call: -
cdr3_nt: TGTGCCAGCACCTATCGGGGGGGCAGGGGCACTGAAGCTTTCTTT
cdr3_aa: CASTYRGGRGTEAFF

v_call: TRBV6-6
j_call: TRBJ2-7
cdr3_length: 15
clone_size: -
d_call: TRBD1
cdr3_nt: TGTGCCAGCAGCCCCCGGGACAGGGGGTCCTACGAGCAGTACTTC
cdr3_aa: CASSPRDRGSYEQYF

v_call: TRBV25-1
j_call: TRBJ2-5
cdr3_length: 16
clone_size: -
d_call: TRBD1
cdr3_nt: TGTGCCAGCAGTGATCAGAGGCAGGGGGCGGGGGAGACCCAGTACTTC
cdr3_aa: CASSDQRQGAGETQYF

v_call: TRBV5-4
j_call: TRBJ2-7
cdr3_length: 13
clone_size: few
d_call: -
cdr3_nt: TGTGCCAGCAGCTTGTTGGGACAACTCGAGCAGTACTTC
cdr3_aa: CASSLLGQLEQYF

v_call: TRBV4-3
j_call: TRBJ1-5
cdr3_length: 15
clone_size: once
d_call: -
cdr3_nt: TGCGCCAGCAGCCAAGACGCGGGGCCCGATCAGCCCCAGCATTTT
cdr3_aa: CASSQDAGPDQPQHF

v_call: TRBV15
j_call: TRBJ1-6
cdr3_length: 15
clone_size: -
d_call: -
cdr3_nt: TGTGCCACCAGCAGAGATGCCCAGTTTACTTCACCCCTCCACTTT
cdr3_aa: CATSRDAQFTSPLHF

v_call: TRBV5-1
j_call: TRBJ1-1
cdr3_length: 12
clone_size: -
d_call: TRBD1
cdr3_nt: TGCGCCAGCAGCGTGGGGGACAGCGAAGCTTTCTTT
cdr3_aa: CASSVGDSEAFF

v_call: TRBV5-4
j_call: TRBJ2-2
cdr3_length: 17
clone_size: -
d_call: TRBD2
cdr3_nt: TGTGCCAGCAGCTACGGACTAGCGGGGGGGAACACCGGGGAGCTGTTTTTT
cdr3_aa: CASSYGLAGGNTGELFF

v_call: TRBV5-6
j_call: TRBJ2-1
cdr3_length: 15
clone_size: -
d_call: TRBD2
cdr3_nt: TGTGCCAGCACCCTTAGAGCGGGAGCGGGCAATGAGCAGTTCTTC
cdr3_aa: CASTLRAGAGNEQFF

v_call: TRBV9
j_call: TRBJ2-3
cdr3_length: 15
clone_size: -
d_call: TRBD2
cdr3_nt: TGTGCCAGCAGCCCCCGGGGAGCGGGACTAGATACGCAGTATTTT
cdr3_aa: CASSPRGAGLDTQYF

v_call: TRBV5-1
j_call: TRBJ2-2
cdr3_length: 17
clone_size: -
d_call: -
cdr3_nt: TGCGCCAGCAGCTTGGAGAGGGCCCGAAAGAACACCGGGGAGCTGTTTTTT
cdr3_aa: CASSLERARKNTGELFF

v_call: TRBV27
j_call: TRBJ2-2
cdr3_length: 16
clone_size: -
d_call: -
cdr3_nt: TGTGCCAGCAGTTTATCGGGGAGTTGGGGAACCGGGGAGCTGTTTTTT
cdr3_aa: CASSLSGSWGTGELFF

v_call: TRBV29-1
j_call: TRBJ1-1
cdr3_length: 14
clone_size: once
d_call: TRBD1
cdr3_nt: TGCAGCGTTGAAAGGGGGCGGGTGAACACTGAAGCTTTCTTT
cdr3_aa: CSVERGRVNTEAFF

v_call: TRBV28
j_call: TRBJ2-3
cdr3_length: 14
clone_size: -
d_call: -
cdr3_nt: TGTGCCAGCAGACCCAGCGGGCTAGCAGATACGCAGTATTTT
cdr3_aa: CASRPSGLADTQYF

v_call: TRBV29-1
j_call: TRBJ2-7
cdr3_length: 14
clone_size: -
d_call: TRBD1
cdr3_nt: TGCAGCGTTGTGATGGACAGGGGGTCGAGGGAGCAGTACTTC
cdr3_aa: CSVVMDRGSREQYF

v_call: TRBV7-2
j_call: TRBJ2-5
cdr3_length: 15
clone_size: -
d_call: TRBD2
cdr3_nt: TGTGCCAGCAGCCGGACCGGGACTACCCAAGAGACCCAGTACTTC
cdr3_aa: CASSRTGTTQETQYF

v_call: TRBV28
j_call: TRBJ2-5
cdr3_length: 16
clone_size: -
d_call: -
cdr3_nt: TGTGCCAGCAGCTTCTCCGTGGGAGGCACGCAGGAGACCCAGTACTTC
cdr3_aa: CASSFSVGGTQETQYF

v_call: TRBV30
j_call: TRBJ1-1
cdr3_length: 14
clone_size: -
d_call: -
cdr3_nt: TGTGCCTGGACGAAGACAGGAAGGAACACTGAAGCTTTCTTT
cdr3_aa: CAWTKTGRNTEAFF

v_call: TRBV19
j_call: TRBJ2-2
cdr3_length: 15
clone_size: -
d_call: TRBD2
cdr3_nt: TGTGCCAGTAGTAGTAGCGGGATTAACACCGGGGAGCTGTTTTTT
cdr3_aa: CASSSSGINTGELFF

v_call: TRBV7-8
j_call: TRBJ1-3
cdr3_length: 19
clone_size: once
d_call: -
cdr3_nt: TGTGCCAGCAGCTTAGTAGGCGGAGGCAGCCCCTTCTCTGGAAACACCATATATTTT
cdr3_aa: CASSLVGGGSPFSGNTIYF

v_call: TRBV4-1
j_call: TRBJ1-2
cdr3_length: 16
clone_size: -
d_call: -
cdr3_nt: TGCGCCAGCAGCCAAGATCTTAAGGGGGGGTGGTATGGCTACACCTTC
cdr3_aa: CASSQDLKGGWYGYTF